The next 26 T cell receptor beta chains were all read from a single sample in a study of shared clonotypes between healthy human individuals. Libraries were prepared by immunoSEQ multiplex PCR; TCRdb keeps only in-frame clonotypes and omits some of them. The sample carries millions of clones, roughly 94% recorded once. The sequenced sample consisted of naive CD4+ T cells sorted from blood. The sample's subset: CD45RA+ positively selected. The source is a man aged 18 to 35 in good health.

This chain's CDR3 is CASSHSGPNQPQHF. The CDR3 nucleotides read TGTGCCAGCAGCCATTCAGGGCCCAATCAGCCCCAGCATTTT. The chain recombines TRBV11-1 with TRBJ1-5, with D perhaps matching TRBD1 (5 bases). CDR1 and CDR2 (germline): SGHAT, FQDESV (reference sequence). V was trimmed by 5 bases and J by 3 bases, leaving 11 bases between them. CDR3 length: 14 residues.

The rearrangement joins TRBV10-3 to TRBJ2-5; no definite D call. The V and J ends lost 3 bases and 5 bases respectively, with 7 bases between them. The CDR3 consists of 12 residues. Looked up from germline, CDR1 is ENHRY and CDR2 is SYGVKD. The CDR3 is CAISDGLETQYF. CDR3 in DNA: TGTGCCATCAGTGATGGTTTGGAGACCCAGTACTTC.

The chain recombines TRBV6-1 with TRBJ1-2; tentatively, D is TRBD1 (5 bases). The ends were cut back, 4 bases at V and 10 bases at J, with 10 bases in the middle. Germline CDR1 MNHNS, CDR2 SASEGT. CDR3 length: 11 residues. The CDR3 region is CASSGVGDYTF. The CDR3 DNA reads TGTGCCAGCAGTGGGGTGGGGGACTACACCTTC.

This clone appeared a single time. The rearrangement uses TRBV27 and TRBJ2-7; D gene unclear. CDR1 is MNHEY, CDR2 SMNVEV, per germline (reference sequence). Deletions cut 2 bases from V and 5 bases from J, with 13 bases between. This CDR3 contains 14 residues. The CDR3: CASSLESGGHEQYF. DNA of the CDR3: TGTGCCAGCAGTTTAGAGTCGGGTGGACACGAGCAGTACTTC.

The V and J genes are TRBV6-6 and TRBJ2-7; a weak D match, TRBD1 (6 bases). Germline V lookup: CDR1 MNHNY, CDR2 SVGAGI (reference sequence). The CDR3 contains 13 residues. Trimming removed 6 bases at V and 0 bases at J, with 9 bases between. Here the CDR3 reads CASRDSSSYEQYF. The CDR3 bases are TGTGCCAGCAGGGACAGTTCCTCCTACGAGCAGTACTTC.

Comments on this clone: A much larger clone sits a single nucleotide away, making a read error possible. This chain links TRBV11-1 with TRBJ1-1, with D possibly being TRBD1 (5 bases). Germline loops: CDR1 SGHAT, CDR2 FQDESV (reference sequence). The CDR3 spans 13 residues. Trimming left V 3 bases short and J 5 bases short, with 10 bases between. The CDR3 DNA reads TGTGCCAGCAGCTTGGGGGGGAGGACTGAAGCTTTCTTT. Its protein is CASSLGGRTEAFF.

The CDR3 DNA reads as TGTGCCAGCAGTGAAAGAGGGTCAACTAATGAAAAACTGTTTTTT. Encoded protein: CASSERGSTNEKLFF. The gene calls are TRBV6-1 and TRBJ1-4; D gene unclear. Trimming took off 2 bases at V and 0 bases at J, with 7 bases between the two ends. The CDR3 consists of 15 residues. Germline assignment: CDR1 MNHNS and CDR2 SASEGT.

The CDR3 loop reads CASSSLGLGAGELFF. CDR3 DNA sequence: TGTGCCAGCAGCTCGTTGGGACTAGGGGCCGGGGAGCTGTTTTTT. The V and J genes are TRBV9 and TRBJ2-2, with 8 bases identical to TRBD2. The CDR3 runs 15 residues. After removal of 4 bases from V and 6 bases from J, the junction contained 8 bases not matched to a gene. Germline CDR1 and CDR2: SGDLS and YYNGEE.

This chain uses TRBV4-2 with TRBJ2-3; 10 nucleotides line up with TRBD2. The ends lost 2 bases at V and 0 bases at J; junction bases unmatched: 8. CDR1 is LGHNA, CDR2 YNFKEQ, per germline. The CDR3 is 18 residues long. Here the CDR3 reads CASSQLLAGSTSTDTQYF. The CDR3 DNA is TGTGCCAGCAGCCAACTACTAGCGGGGTCTACTAGCACAGATACGCAGTATTTT.

V gene TRBV7-2 combines with J gene TRBJ1-6; 7 positions agree with TRBD1. This CDR3 region has 15 residues. The trim removed 2 bases at V and 6 bases at J, leaving 4 bases unmatched. CDR1 is SGHTA, CDR2 FQGNSA, per germline. The CDR3 nucleotides read TGTGCCAGCAGCTTATTTCAGGGGGGTAATTCACCCCTCCACTTT. This codes for CASSLFQGGNSPLHF.

In this sample, this clone turned up once. At the DNA level, this CDR3 is encoded by other sequences in the same sample as well. DNA for the CDR3: TGTGCCATCAGTGATAGGCAGCAAGAGACCCAGTACTTC. As protein: CAISDRQQETQYF. This chain connects TRBV10-3 to TRBJ2-5; D not resolved. Germline assignment: CDR1 ENHRY and CDR2 SYGVKD. The CDR3 extends over 13 amino acids. V was shortened by 3 bases and J by 2 bases, with 7 bases between the two germline ends.

The chain employs TRBV28 and TRBJ2-7, with a possible D match to TRBD1 (6 bases). The CDR3 totals 15 residues. V lost 6 bases to trimming and J lost 2 bases, with 17 bases between them. CDR1 is MDHEN, CDR2 SYDVKM, per germline. The CDR3 protein is CASSRTPDRAYEQYF. CDR3 nucleotide sequence: TGTGCCAGCAGCCGAACCCCGGACAGAGCCTACGAGCAGTACTTC.

The rearrangement joins TRBV12-5 to TRBJ1-2; D not resolved. CDR1 is LGHNT, CDR2 FRNRAP, per germline. V lost 5 bases and J 1 base, leaving 8 bases between the germline ends. The CDR3 loop spans 13 amino acids. Here the CDR3 DNA reads TGTGCTAGTGGTACGGGAATTAACTATGGCTACACCTTC. Its translation: CASGTGINYGYTF.

The chain joins TRBV6-1 to TRBJ2-7, with D maybe TRBD1 (5 bases). Germline V CDR1 and CDR2: MNHNS, SASEGT. Trimming pared 2 bases from V and 4 bases from J, leaving 9 bases between. This CDR3 is built from 13 residues. The CDR3 is CASSERGWYEQYF. For the CDR3, the DNA is TGTGCCAGCAGTGAAAGGGGATGGTACGAGCAGTACTTC.

The chain couples TRBV9 to TRBJ2-2; D is possibly TRBD1 or TRBD2 (5 bases each). The V and J ends lost 1 base and 5 bases respectively, with 18 bases between them. CDR3 size: 17 residues. Germline V gene lookup returns CDR1 SGDLS and CDR2 YYNGEE. CDR3 bases: TGTGCCAGCAGCGTAAGGGACCTGTCTATGCCAACCGGGGAGCTGTTTTTT. Its translation: CASSVRDLSMPTGELFF.

Worth noting for this clone: One end of the junction does not line up with germline, which may come from a read error. This chain connects TRBV7-7 to TRBJ2-7; unclear D gene. The germline V gene encodes CDR1 SSHAT and CDR2 FNYEAQ (reference sequence). The CDR3 sequence is 13 residues long. Here the CDR3 DNA reads TGTGCTAGCAGCTTAGAGAACAACTACGAGCAGTACTTC. Translated: CASSLENNYEQYF.

This rearrangement joins TRBV27 to TRBJ2-7; D possibly uses TRBD1 or TRBD2 (6 bases each). The germline CDR1 and CDR2 sequences are MNHEY and SMNVEV (reference sequence). Trimming took off 6 bases at V and 3 bases at J, with 12 bases between the two ends. CDR3 length: 13 amino acids. The CDR3 protein is CASRGGPRYEQYF. DNA of the CDR3: TGTGCCAGCAGAGGGGGGCCCCGCTACGAGCAGTACTTC.

Note on this clone: This sequence may be a read error, since a much larger clone differs from it by one base. The sample carries other DNA sequences with the same CDR3. The chain has TRBV30 and TRBJ2-5; D is ambiguous. Germline CDR1 and CDR2: GTSNPN and SVGIG (reference sequence). This CDR3 has 12 amino acids. Trimming removed 0 bases from V and 5 bases from J, with 7 bases in between. The CDR3 spells CAWSVLGETQYF. CDR3 DNA: TGTGCCTGGAGTGTACTGGGGGAGACCCAGTACTTC.

V gene TRBV6-1 combines with J gene TRBJ1-5; D ambiguous. The CDR3 has 14 residues. Germline CDR1 and CDR2: MNHNS and SASEGT. V gave up 4 bases and J gave up 1 base, with 8 bases separating them. CDR3 sequence (DNA): TGTGCCAGCAGTGTAGGTCGGAGCAATCAGCCCCAGCATTTT. Translating it yields CASSVGRSNQPQHF.

In this sample, this clone turned up once. This chain links TRBV11-2 with TRBJ2-7; TRBD2 matches 9 bases. Germline values: CDR1 SGHAT, CDR2 FQNNGV. V trimming: 5 bases; J trimming: 2 bases; junction bases outside the gene matches: 7. The length of the CDR3 is 15 residues. The CDR3 protein is CASSPALAGTYEQYF. For the CDR3, the DNA is TGTGCCAGCAGCCCCGCCCTAGCGGGGACCTACGAGCAGTACTTC.

The chain joins TRBV6-6 to TRBJ1-1; no definite D call. V dropped 6 bases and J dropped 6 bases, with 20 bases sitting between them. Germline-derived CDR1 and CDR2 are MNHNY and SVGAGI (reference sequence). CDR3 size: 15 residues. Written as DNA, the CDR3 is TGTGCCAGCAGCAACCCACGGGAAGGGCGATCTGAAGCTTTCTTT. It yields the protein CASSNPREGRSEAFF.

The chain employs TRBV13 and TRBJ2-6; TRBD2 aligns across 14 bases. V lost 0 bases, J lost 4 bases, and 5 bases stayed unmatched. Germline V gene data show CDR1 as PRHDT and CDR2 as FYEKMQ (reference sequence). The CDR3 is made up of 19 amino acids. CDR3 DNA sequence: TGTGCCAGCAGCTTAGGCTGGACTAGCGGGGGGCTGGGGGCCAACGTCCTGACTTTC. Translating it yields CASSLGWTSGGLGANVLTF.

The chain uses TRBV5-4 and TRBJ1-1; a weak D match, TRBD1 (5 bases). V was shortened by 5 bases and J by 6 bases, with 23 bases between the two germline ends. The germline V gene has CDR1 SGHNT and CDR2 YYREEE (reference sequence). The CDR3 covers 16 residues. This CDR3 reads CASSTPQKRRDAEAFF. The CDR3 nucleotides read TGTGCCAGCAGTACCCCCCAAAAGCGCAGGGACGCTGAAGCTTTCTTT.

The chain uses TRBV19 and TRBJ1-4; 9 positions match TRBD1. The CDR3 is made up of 13 amino acids. Germline CDR1 and CDR2: LNHDA and SQIVND (reference sequence). V lost 9 bases to trimming and J lost 8 bases; unmatched junction nucleotides: 7. The CDR3 is CASKDRGKEKLFF. CDR3 bases: TGTGCCAGCAAGGACAGGGGTAAAGAAAAACTGTTTTTT.

V and J are TRBV30 and TRBJ2-1, with D possibly TRBD2 on 6 matching bases. This CDR3 has 14 residues. The germline V gene encodes CDR1 GTSNPN and CDR2 SVGIG (reference sequence). V was pared by 1 base and J by 7 bases, with 14 bases between. CDR3 DNA sequence: TGTGCCTGGAGTGCCGGGAGATCGGGAAATGAGCAGTTCTTC. This codes for CAWSAGRSGNEQFF.

The rearrangement links TRBV10-3 to TRBJ2-1; a weak D match, TRBD1 (7 bases). Germline V gives CDR1 ENHRY, CDR2 SYGVKD. The CDR3 has 15 residues. V lost 6 bases to trimming and J lost 7 bases, with 19 bases between them. In DNA form, the CDR3 reads TGTGCCATCAGCTGGAGACAGGGCGGGATAAATGAGCAGTTCTTC. It codes for CAISWRQGGINEQFF.